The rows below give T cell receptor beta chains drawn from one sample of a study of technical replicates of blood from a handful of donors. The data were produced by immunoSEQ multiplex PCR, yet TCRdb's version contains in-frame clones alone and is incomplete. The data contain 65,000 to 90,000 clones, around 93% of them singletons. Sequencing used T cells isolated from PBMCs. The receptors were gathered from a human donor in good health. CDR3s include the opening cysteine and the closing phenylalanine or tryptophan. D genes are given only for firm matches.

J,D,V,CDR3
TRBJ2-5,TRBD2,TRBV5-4,CASSLTSGRRETQYF
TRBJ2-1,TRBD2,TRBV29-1,CSVEREGRNEQFF
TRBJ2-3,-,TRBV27,CASSFSGTDTQYF
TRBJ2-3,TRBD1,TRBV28,CASRGTGGRKYF
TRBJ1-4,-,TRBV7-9,CASSLALGLSNEKLFF
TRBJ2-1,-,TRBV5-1,CASSLGGSYNEQFF
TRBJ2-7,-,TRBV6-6,CASSYGGTAFSYEQYF
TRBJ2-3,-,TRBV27,CASSGGLTDTQYF
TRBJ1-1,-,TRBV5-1,CASSTQGNTEAFF
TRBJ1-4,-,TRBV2,CASSVLPSPGTNEKLFF
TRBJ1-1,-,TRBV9,CASSVAEGPEAFF
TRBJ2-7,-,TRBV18,CASSLEGPSIYEQYF
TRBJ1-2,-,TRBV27,CASSLGAVSGVYGYTF
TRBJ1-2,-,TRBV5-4,CASSLGQGGYTF
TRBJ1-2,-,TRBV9,CASTRQAIEYGYTF
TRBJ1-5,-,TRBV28,CASSLEAAPPNQPQHF
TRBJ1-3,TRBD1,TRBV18,CASSPPGQRSGNTIYF
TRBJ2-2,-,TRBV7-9,CASRVESVGELFF
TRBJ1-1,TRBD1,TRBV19,CASSLPPDRTNTEAFF
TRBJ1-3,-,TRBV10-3,CAISDEEQAYSGNTIYF
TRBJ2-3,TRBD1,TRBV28,CASSYPTGGADTQYF
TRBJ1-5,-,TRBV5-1,CASSPGDINQPQHF
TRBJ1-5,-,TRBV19,CASSIVDGGYSNQPQHF
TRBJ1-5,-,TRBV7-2,CASTERGGQNQPQHF
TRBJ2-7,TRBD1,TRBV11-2,CASRGEGARSYEQYF
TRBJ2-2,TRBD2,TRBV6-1,CASSEGPSGTYTGELFF
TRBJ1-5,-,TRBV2,CASSEGAGQPQHF
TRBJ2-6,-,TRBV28,CASRISGANVLTF
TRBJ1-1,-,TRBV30,CAWISRQGNTEAFF
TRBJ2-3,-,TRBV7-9,CASRSRESFADTQYF
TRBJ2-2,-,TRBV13,CALRGYTGELFF
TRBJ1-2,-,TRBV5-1,CASSLGQLNPNYGYTF
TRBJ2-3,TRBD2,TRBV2,CASRRLAGDGYTQYF
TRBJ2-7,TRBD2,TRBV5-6,CASSLQRGLAGSEQYF
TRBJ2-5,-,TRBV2,CASSIPSDQYQETQYF
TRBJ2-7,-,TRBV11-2,CASSLESRGSYEQYF
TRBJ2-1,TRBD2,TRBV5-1,CASSSWTSRLSSYNEQFF
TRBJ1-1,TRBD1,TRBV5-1,CASILDRGTEAFF
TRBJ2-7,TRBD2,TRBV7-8,CASSVVGAGGSEQYF
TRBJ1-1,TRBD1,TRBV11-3,CASSSDRGGNTEAFF
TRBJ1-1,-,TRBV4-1,CASSPLSGAAMNTEAFF
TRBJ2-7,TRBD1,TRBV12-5,CASGTDRGLYEQYF
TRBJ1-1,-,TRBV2,CASSVYRASAFF
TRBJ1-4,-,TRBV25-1,CASSELGANNEKLFF
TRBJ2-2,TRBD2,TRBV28,CASSWIAGANTGELFF
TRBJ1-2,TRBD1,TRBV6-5,CASSWDSSGYGYTF
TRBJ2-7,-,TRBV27,CASSFGAPSSYEQYF
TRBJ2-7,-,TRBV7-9,CASSLSQAYEQYF
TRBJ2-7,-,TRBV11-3,CASSLVGSGREHEQYF
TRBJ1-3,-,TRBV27,CASSLSGTGPRNTIYF
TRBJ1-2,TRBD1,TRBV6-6,CASSLERQGRNGYTF
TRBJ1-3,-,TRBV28,CASSTGQPGNTIYF